Sequencing of this T cell receptor beta chain was carried out in a study of CD8+ T cells in alopecia areata. Regarding treatment: oral pan-JAK inhibitor, 5-10 mg twice daily. Comments on this clone: A junction end diverges from the germline sequence, so it may reflect a read error.

The CDR3 contains 12 residues. In germline, CDR1 is GTSNPN, CDR2 SVGIG (reference sequence). Reverse transcribed after extraction, RNA yielded cDNA as the sequencing template. Generated by immunoSEQ multiplex PCR, the TCRdb table keeps only in-frame clones and is missing some. Of a few hundred thousand clones listed, under 75% are singletons. The chain has TRBV30 and TRBJ2-7; D perhaps matches TRBD2 (5 bases). The sequence was collected from a human donor with alopecia areata. This material consisted of CD4+ T cells sorted from blood, taken at week 4, from a patient treated with tofacitinib. CDR3 in amino acids: CAGSRRFGEQYF. CDR3 sequence (DNA): TGTGCCGGGAGCAGACGATTCGGCGAGCAGTACTTC.